The clone carrying this T cell receptor beta chain was found a few times. The data derive from a study of response to subunit inactivated influenza vaccine. TCRdb itself ran the RT-PCR reads through MiXCR, one entry per CDR3 protein. The sample contains around 600,000 distinct CDR3 sequences, roughly 12% of which appear only once. This sample also belongs to another study, concerning T cells expressing NK-cell markers. As reported in that work: Researchers built TCR beta cDNA using 5'RACE template switching with UMIs. The study sequenced eight donors, seven HCMV-seropositive and one seronegative.

This sequence was found in a man aged 50-59 years who received an inactivated influenza vaccine. Source: PBMCs from blood, taken on the day of vaccination.

The CDR3 region has the DNA TGTGCCAGCAGCTCCATGGCGCTTAGGGAGTTGGGGCAGTATTTT. It is translated as CASSSMALRELGQYF. The chain is built from TRBV11-2 and TRBJ2-3; tentatively, D is TRBD2 (5 bases). With 4 bases removed from V and 11 bases from J, the gap between germline ends came to 22 bases. CDR3 length: 15 residues. From germline, CDR1 is SGHAT and CDR2 FQNNGV.